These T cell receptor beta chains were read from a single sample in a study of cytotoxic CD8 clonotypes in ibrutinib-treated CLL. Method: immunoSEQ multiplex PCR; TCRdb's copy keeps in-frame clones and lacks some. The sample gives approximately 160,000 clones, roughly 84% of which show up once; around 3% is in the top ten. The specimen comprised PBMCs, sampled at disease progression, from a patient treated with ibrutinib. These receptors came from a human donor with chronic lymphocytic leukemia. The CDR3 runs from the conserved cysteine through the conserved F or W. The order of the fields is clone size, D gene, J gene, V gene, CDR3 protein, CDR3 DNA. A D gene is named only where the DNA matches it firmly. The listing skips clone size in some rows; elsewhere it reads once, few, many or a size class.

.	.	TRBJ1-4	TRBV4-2	CASSQEVGRRSEKLFF	TGTGCCAGCAGCCAAGAAGTGGGCAGACGAAGCGAAAAACTGTTTTTT
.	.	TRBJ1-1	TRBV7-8	CASSLRAGNTEAFF	TGTGCCAGCAGCTTAAGGGCGGGGAACACTGAAGCTTTCTTT
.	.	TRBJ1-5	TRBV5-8	CASSSRRTYSNQPQHF	TGTGCCAGCAGCTCCCGGCGTACTTATAGCAATCAGCCCCAGCATTTT
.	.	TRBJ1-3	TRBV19	CASSKGGWDTIYF	TGTGCCAGTAGTAAGGGCGGTTGGGACACCATATATTTT
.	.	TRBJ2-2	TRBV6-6	CASSTGGPGELFF	TGTGCCAGCAGTACAGGCGGCCCCGGGGAGCTGTTTTTT
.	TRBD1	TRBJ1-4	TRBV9	CASSVGDRDSAEKLFF	TGTGCCAGCAGCGTAGGCGACAGGGACTCGGCTGAAAAACTGTTTTTT
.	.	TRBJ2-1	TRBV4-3	CASSQDPAGRYNEQFF	TGCGCCAGCAGCCAAGATCCGGCGGGGAGATACAATGAGCAGTTCTTC
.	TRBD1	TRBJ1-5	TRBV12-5	CASGSPLSSGTGGFQPQHF	TGTGCTAGTGGTTCACCCCTAAGCTCCGGGACAGGGGGGTTTCAGCCCCAGCATTTT
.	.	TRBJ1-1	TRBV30	CAWVIYTEAFF	TGTGCCTGGGTCATTTACACTGAAGCTTTCTTT
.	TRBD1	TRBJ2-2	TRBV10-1	CASIWGQGLMNTGELFF	TGCGCCAGCATTTGGGGACAGGGCCTAATGAACACCGGGGAGCTGTTTTTT
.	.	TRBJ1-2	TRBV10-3	CAISTNNYGYTF	TGTGCCATCAGTACCAATAACTATGGCTACACCTTC
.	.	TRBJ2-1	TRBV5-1	CASSIGTGLGYNEQFF	TGCGCCAGCAGCATCGGGACTGGCCTGGGGTACAATGAGCAGTTCTTC
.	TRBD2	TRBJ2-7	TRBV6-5	CVCGRPSYEQYF	TGTGTGTGCGGGAGGCCTTCCTACGAGCAGTACTTC
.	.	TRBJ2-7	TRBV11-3	CASSLEEWYEQYF	TGTGCCAGCAGCTTAGAAGAGTGGTACGAGCAGTACTTC
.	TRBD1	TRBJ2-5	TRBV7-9	CASQRQGRETQYF	TGTGCCAGCCAAAGACAGGGTCGGGAGACCCAGTACTTC
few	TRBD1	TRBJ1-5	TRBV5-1	CASRPGTGNRQPQHF	TGCGCCAGCAGGCCCGGGACAGGTAATAGACAGCCCCAGCATTTT
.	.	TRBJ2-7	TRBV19	CASSILGGPYEQYF	TGTGCCAGTAGTATTTTGGGGGGCCCCTACGAGCAGTACTTC
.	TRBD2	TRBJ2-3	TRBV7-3	CASSLAPTIAGVGTDTQYF	TGTGCCAGCAGCTTAGCGCCTACTATAGCGGGAGTGGGAACAGATACGCAGTATTTT
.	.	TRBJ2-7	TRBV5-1	CASSLEGVSGEQYF	TGCGCCAGCAGCCTAGAAGGGGTGTCCGGCGAGCAGTACTTC
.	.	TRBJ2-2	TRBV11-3	CASSRGVAGELFF	TGTGCCAGCAGCCGTGGGGTAGCCGGGGAGCTGTTTTTT
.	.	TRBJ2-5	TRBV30	CAWGATGPNPETQYF	TGTGCCTGGGGAGCCACGGGACCAAATCCAGAGACCCAGTACTTC
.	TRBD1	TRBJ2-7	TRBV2	CASSRDRVSSYEQYF	TGTGCCAGCAGTCGGGACAGGGTGAGCTCCTACGAGCAGTACTTC
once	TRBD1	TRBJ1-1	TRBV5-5	CASSSITGGARAFF	TGTGCCAGCAGCTCGATTACAGGGGGCGCAAGAGCTTTCTTT
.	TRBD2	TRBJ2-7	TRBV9	CASSVERERFGEQYF	TGTGCCAGCAGCGTCGAGCGGGAGAGGTTCGGCGAGCAGTACTTC
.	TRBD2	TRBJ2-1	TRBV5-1	CASSPRTSGSPNEQFF	TGCGCCAGCAGCCCGCGGACTAGCGGGAGCCCCAATGAGCAGTTCTTC
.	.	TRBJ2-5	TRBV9	CASSVGVLQETQYF	TGTGCCAGCAGCGTGGGGGTGCTCCAAGAGACCCAGTACTTC
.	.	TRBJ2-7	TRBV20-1	CSAFRYEQYF	TGCAGTGCCTTCCGCTACGAGCAGTACTTC
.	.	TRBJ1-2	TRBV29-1	CSVKEGGYTF	TGCAGCGTTAAGGAGGGTGGCTACACCTTC
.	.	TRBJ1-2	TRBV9	CASVRGVGSGGYTF	TGTGCCAGCGTTCGAGGGGTGGGTTCAGGTGGCTACACCTTC
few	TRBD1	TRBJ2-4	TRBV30	CAWSSDRGNIQYF	TGTGCCTGGAGTAGCGACAGGGGGAACATTCAGTACTTC
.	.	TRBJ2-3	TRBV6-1	CASREQRSTDTQYF	TGTGCCAGCAGGGAACAGCGGAGCACAGATACGCAGTATTTT
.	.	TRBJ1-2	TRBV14	CASSQGAGDYGYTF	TGTGCCAGCAGCCAAGGGGCCGGGGACTATGGCTACACCTTC
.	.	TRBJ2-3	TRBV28	CASSFRELVDTQYF	TGTGCCAGCAGTTTCCGGGAGTTAGTAGATACGCAGTATTTT
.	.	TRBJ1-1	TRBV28	CASRGSDSMNTEAFF	TGTGCCAGCAGGGGCAGCGATAGCATGAACACTGAAGCTTTCTTT
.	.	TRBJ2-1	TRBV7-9	CASSTHRASNYNEQFF	TGTGCCAGCAGCACCCACAGGGCTTCTAACTACAATGAGCAGTTCTTC
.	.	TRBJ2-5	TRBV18	CASSRTRQETQYF	TGTGCCAGCTCCAGGACACGACAAGAGACCCAGTACTTC
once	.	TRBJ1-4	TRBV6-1	CASSVKDATNEKLFF	TGTGCCAGCAGTGTAAAGGATGCAACTAATGAAAAACTGTTTTTT
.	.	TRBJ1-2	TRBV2	CASSVTSAEPSNYGYTF	TGTGCCAGCAGTGTAACTTCGGCGGAACCCAGCAACTATGGCTACACCTTC
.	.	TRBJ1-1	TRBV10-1	CASSGQRNTEAFF	TGCGCCAGCAGTGGACAGAGGAACACTGAAGCTTTCTTT
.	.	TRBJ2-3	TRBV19	CASIFEPDTQYF	TGTGCCAGTATCTTTGAACCCGATACGCAGTATTTT
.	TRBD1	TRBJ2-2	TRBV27	CASSPGTGWTGELFF	TGTGCCAGCAGTCCCGGGACAGGATGGACCGGGGAGCTGTTTTTT
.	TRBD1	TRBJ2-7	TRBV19	CASSMGTGGVGYEQYF	TGTGCCAGTAGTATGGGGACAGGGGGCGTCGGGTACGAGCAGTACTTC
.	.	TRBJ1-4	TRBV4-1	CASSQDPGTTGEKLFF	TGCGCCAGCAGCCAAGACCCAGGGACTACGGGGGAAAAACTGTTTTTT
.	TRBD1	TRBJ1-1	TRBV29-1	CSVPGGEAFF	TGCAGCGTTCCAGGGGGGGAAGCTTTCTTT
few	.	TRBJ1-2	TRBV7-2	CASSPGTKFRYGYTF	TGTGCCAGCAGCCCCGGGACGAAGTTTCGCTATGGCTACACCTTC
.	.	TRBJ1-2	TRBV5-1	CASSLNGDGGYTF	TGCGCCAGCAGCTTGAACGGGGATGGTGGCTACACCTTC
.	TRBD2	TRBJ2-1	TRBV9	CASSVVSGSYNEQFF	TGTGCCAGCAGCGTAGTGAGCGGGAGTTACAATGAGCAGTTCTTC
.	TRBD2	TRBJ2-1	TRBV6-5	CASSHGLVNEQFF	TGTGCCAGCAGCCACGGACTAGTCAATGAGCAGTTCTTC